This TCR beta chain was recovered during a study of blood T cells in healthy people across ages. Study information: For every two T cells, template switching captured about one barcoded beta molecule.

It was with a sample-barcoded 5' primer and a J-beta primer mix that a second PCR of about 6 to 11 cycles was run. With 12 random nucleotides, a template-switch adaptor tagged each individual cDNA molecule. Via MiXCR, TCRdb re-called the 5' RACE reads, giving one row per CDR3 protein. The data contain some 1.5 million distinct CDR3 sequences, roughly 27% of them seen just once; the ten biggest clones take up 7.7%. The study's findings and limits: Naive and antigen-experienced cells could not be conclusively compared, given unsorted PBMCs. Long-lived donors had more naive CD4+ cells and higher diversity than aged donors.

With respect to this clonotype: Antigen unknown.

Material: blood. The origin of this receptor is a woman between 25 and 40 years old in good health.

The CDR3 sequence: CASSPDGHTEAFF. CDR3 DNA: TGTGCCAGCTCCCCGGACGGTCACACTGAAGCTTTCTTT. The chain recombines TRBV6-5 with TRBJ1-1; D ambiguous. This CDR3 has 13 amino acids. Germline assignment: CDR1 MNHEY and CDR2 SVGAGI. Deletions cut 8 bases from V and 3 bases from J, with 13 bases between.